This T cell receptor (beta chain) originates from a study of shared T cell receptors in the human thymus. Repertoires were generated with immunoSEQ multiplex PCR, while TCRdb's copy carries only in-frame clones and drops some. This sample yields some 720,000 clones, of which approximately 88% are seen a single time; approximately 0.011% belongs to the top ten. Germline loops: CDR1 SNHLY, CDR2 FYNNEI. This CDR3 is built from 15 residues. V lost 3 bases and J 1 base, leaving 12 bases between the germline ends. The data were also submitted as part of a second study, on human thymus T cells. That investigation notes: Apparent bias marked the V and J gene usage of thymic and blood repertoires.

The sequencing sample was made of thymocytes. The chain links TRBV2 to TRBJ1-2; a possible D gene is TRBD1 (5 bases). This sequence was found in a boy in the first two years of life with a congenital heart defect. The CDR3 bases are TGTGCCAGCAGTGAGGGGCCGGGGGTTAACTATGGCTACACCTTC. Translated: CASSEGPGVNYGYTF.